This TCR beta chain is drawn from a study of cytomegalovirus exposure and HLA in healthy donors. Study-wide results and caveats: Some V segments (TRBV6-2 and TRBV6-3 among them) were excluded as indistinguishable.

The CDR3 is made up of 15 amino acids. Germline CDR1 SSHAT, CDR2 FNYEAQ (reference sequence). This clone was counted between two and nine times. Its target is unknown. One junction end disagrees with the germline gene, perhaps due to a read error. The PCR contained 60 Vbeta and 13 Jbeta primers. This table comes from immunoSEQ multiplex PCR, and its TCRdb copy is limited to in-frame clones, with some not included. The sample carries 150,000 to 200,000 clones, about 75% recorded once. Unrecorded immune exposure was likely among donors, who were nominally healthy when sampled. The sequence derives from a male donor in good health and CMV-seropositive. The sequencing input was PBMCs. This chain uses TRBV7-7 with TRBJ2-1; 13 bases agree with TRBD2. CDR3 DNA: TGTGCTAGCAGCCTCGGGACTAGCGGGGTTGGTGAGCAGTTCTTC. Protein: CASSLGTSGVGEQFF.